The 11 T cell receptor beta chains listed next were all sequenced from one sample in a study of T cell changes during pregnancy in multiple sclerosis. Measured with immunoSEQ multiplex PCR; TCRdb has only the in-frame clones, and not every one. The table has approximately 60,000 clones, roughly 90% seen once. This specimen was peripheral blood, taken after pregnancy. Every receptor here comes from a female donor in good health, enrolled as a control in a pregnancy study.

The chain combines TRBV19 with TRBJ1-6, with TRBD1 as a possible D gene (5 bases). The CDR3 covers 17 residues. Per the germline V gene, CDR1 is LNHDA and CDR2 is SQIVND (reference sequence). V was cut by 5 bases and J by 0 bases, with 14 bases left in between. For the CDR3, the DNA is TGTGCCAGTAGTCCCTGGACACCGAGCTCCTATAATTCACCCCTCCACTTT. This translates into CASSPWTPSSYNSPLHF.

J is TRBJ1-1 and V is TRBV4-3; D remains unclear. Per germline, CDR1 LGHNA and CDR2 YSLEER. This CDR3 region has 12 residues. Trimming took off 5 bases at V and 7 bases at J, with 11 bases between the two ends. The CDR3 region has the DNA TGCGCCAGCAGCTCAGCGGTCGGTGAAGCTTTCTTT. Translating gives CASSSAVGEAFF.

The chain couples TRBV10-3 to TRBJ2-5, with a possible D match to TRBD2 (5 bases). CDR1 and CDR2 from the germline V gene are ENHRY and SYGVKD. V shed 0 bases and J shed 5 bases, with 10 bases lying between them. The CDR3 loop spans 14 amino acids. For the CDR3, the DNA is TGTGCCATCAGTGAGTCACGGGGAAAGGAGACCCAGTACTTC. Protein: CAISESRGKETQYF.

This rearrangement joins TRBV2 to TRBJ2-5, with a tentative D call TRBD2 (5 bases). The CDR3 runs 13 residues. Germline lookup yields CDR1 SNHLY and CDR2 FYNNEI. With 6 bases removed from V and 5 bases from J, the gap between germline ends came to 13 bases. As DNA, the CDR3 is TGTGCCAGCAGGAGGCTAGCTAGGGAGACCCAGTACTTC. This encodes CASRRLARETQYF. The complete variable domain, with remaining parts taken from reference TRBV2 and TRBJ2-5, reads EPEVTQTPSHQVTQMGQEVILRCVPISNHLYFYWYRQILGQKVEFLVSFYNNEISEKSEIFDDQFSVERPDGSNFTLKIRSTKLEDSAMYFCASRRLARETQYFGPGTRLLVL.

The V and J genes are TRBV7-9 and TRBJ1-1; D is perhaps TRBD1 (5 bases). The CDR3 extends over 12 amino acids. Germline CDR1 SEHNR, CDR2 FQNEAQ (reference sequence). V was trimmed by 3 bases and J by 11 bases, leaving 13 bases between them. The CDR3 reads CASSLEDRGAFF. DNA of the CDR3: TGTGCCAGCAGCTTGGAAGACAGAGGCGCTTTCTTT.

CDR3 region: CASSPAGQMNTEAFF. CDR3 nucleotide sequence: TGTGCCAGCAGCCCGGCGGGCCAAATGAACACTGAAGCTTTCTTT. The rearrangement links TRBV5-4 to TRBJ1-1; the D is unclear. The V end was cut by 4 bases, the J end by 0 bases, with 13 bases between. This CDR3 region has 15 residues. Germline V gene data show CDR1 as SGHNT and CDR2 as YYREEE (reference sequence). Full variable domain (rest looked up from reference TRBV5-4 and TRBJ1-1): ETGVTQSPTHLIKTRGQQVTLRCSSQSGHNTVSWYQQALGQGPQFIFQYYREEENGRGNFPPRFSGLQFPNYSSELNVNALELDDSALYLCASSPAGQMNTEAFFGQGTRLTVV.

This chain links TRBV19 with TRBJ1-2; 8 bases align to TRBD1. The germline gives CDR1 LNHDA, CDR2 SQIVND (reference sequence). V shed 3 bases, J shed 4 bases, and the junction held 4 bases outside the gene matches. The CDR3 covers 14 residues. In nucleotides, the CDR3 is TGTGCCAGTAGTATGTCAGGGGGCGGCTATGGCTACACCTTC. The encoded protein is CASSMSGGGYGYTF.

This clone came up a few times. The V and J genes are TRBV14 and TRBJ1-1; D might be TRBD1 (5 bases). The V gene's germline CDR1 is SGHDN and CDR2 FVKESK. The V and J ends lost 2 bases and 3 bases respectively, with 10 bases between them. The CDR3 has 14 amino acids. The chain's CDR3 is CASSQPGDYTEAFF. The CDR3 DNA reads as TGTGCCAGCAGCCAACCGGGGGATTACACTGAAGCTTTCTTT.

This clone occurred once. This chain connects TRBV5-1 to TRBJ2-5; 7 bases are shared with TRBD1. This CDR3 spans 14 amino acids. Germline V gene lookup returns CDR1 SGHRS and CDR2 YFSETQ. V was pared by 3 bases and J by 3 bases, with 5 bases of the junction left unmatched. This chain's CDR3 is CASSSRDSKETQYF. CDR3 sequence (DNA): TGCGCCAGCAGCTCCCGGGACAGCAAAGAGACCCAGTACTTC.

The V and J genes are TRBV15 and TRBJ2-1; 12 bases match TRBD1. With 4 bases clipped from V and 8 bases from J, the junction kept 9 bases outside the gene matches. Per the germline V gene, CDR1 is LNHNV and CDR2 is YYDKDF (reference sequence). The CDR3 runs to 16 residues. The CDR3 nucleotides are TGTGCCACCAGCATCCCACGGGGGACAGGGGGCGATGAGCAGTTCTTC. Translated: CATSIPRGTGGDEQFF.

The chain combines TRBV11-2 with TRBJ1-2; D is undetermined. Between the trimmed V and J ends, which lost 2 bases and 8 bases, there was a span of 21 bases. Germline assignment: CDR1 SGHAT and CDR2 FQNNGV. The CDR3 length is 16 residues. The CDR3 region is CASSLLHGPPPGGYTF. In DNA, the CDR3 is TGTGCCAGCAGCTTACTTCACGGACCGCCTCCGGGAGGCTACACCTTC.